A single sample is the source of the 9 T cell receptor beta chains below, sequenced in a study of blood T cells in healthy people across ages. Sample-barcoded 5' priming and a J-beta primer mix drove a second PCR of about 6 to 12 cycles. One entry per CDR3 protein, called by TCRdb with MiXCR from the 5' RACE reads. The table lists about 1,800,000 distinct CDR3 sequences, 28% of them singletons, with 7.7% in the top ten. Sample: blood. The receptors were sampled from a woman aged 25 to 39 in good health.

The J gene is TRBJ1-1, the V gene TRBV20-1; 7 bases line up with TRBD1. This CDR3 has 13 residues. Looked up from germline, CDR1 is DFQATT and CDR2 is SNEGSKA (reference sequence). Trimming at V came to 5 bases and at J to 3 bases, leaving 6 bases not matched to a gene. Here the CDR3 DNA reads TGCAGTGCTTCTAAAGACAGGGACACTGAAGCTTTCTTT. Protein sequence: CSASKDRDTEAFF.

Remarks on this clonotype: This is likely a read error, given that the CDR3 carries no conserved phenylalanine or tryptophan at its end. The rearrangement joins TRBV20-1 to TRBJ1-2, with D maybe TRBD1 (5 bases). V was trimmed by 4 bases and J by 6 bases, leaving 12 bases between them. CDR1 and CDR2 (germline): DFQATT, SNEGSKA (reference sequence). CDR3 length: 12 amino acids. In DNA, the CDR3 is TGCAGTGCTATGGGCGGGACCGATGGCTACACCTGC. Protein sequence: CSAMGGTDGYTC.

This clonotype was found a few times. J is TRBJ2-3 and V is TRBV25-1; D unclear. Germline V gives CDR1 MGHDK, CDR2 SYGVNS. The CDR3 has 14 amino acids. The V and J ends lost 3 bases and 2 bases respectively, with 9 bases between them. This chain's CDR3 is CASSDRSFTDTQYF. CDR3 nucleotide sequence: TGTGCCAGCAGTGATAGGTCCTTCACAGATACGCAGTATTTT. The full variable domain, in which reference TRBV25-1 and TRBJ2-3 provide the parts outside the CDR3, is EADIYQTPRYLVIGTGKKITLECSQTMGHDKMYWYQQDPGMELHLIHYSYGVNSTEKGDLSSESTVSRIRTEHFPLTLESARPSHTSQYLCASSDRSFTDTQYFGPGTRLTVL.

The chain combines TRBV20-1 with TRBJ1-2, with a tentative D call TRBD1 (5 bases). From germline, CDR1 is DFQATT and CDR2 SNEGSKA (reference sequence). Trimming left V 0 bases short and J 2 bases short, with 19 bases between. This CDR3 comprises 17 residues. As DNA, the CDR3 is TGCAGTGCTAGAGATGTAGGAGGCCAGGGTTTGAACTATGGCTACACCTTC. It is translated as CSARDVGGQGLNYGYTF.

The J gene is TRBJ1-1, the V gene TRBV5-1, with 7 positions matching TRBD1. Germline trimming cut 5 bases from V and 5 bases from J; bases unmatched to any gene: 9. The CDR3 length is 14 residues. Germline V gene lookup returns CDR1 SGHRS and CDR2 YFSETQ. The CDR3 loop is CASSRTGEGTEAFF. The CDR3 DNA follows: TGCGCCAGCAGTCGGACAGGCGAGGGTACTGAAGCTTTCTTT. Full variable domain (remainder filled in from reference TRBV5-1 and TRBJ1-1): KAGVTQTPRYLIKTRGQQVTLSCSPISGHRSVSWYQQTPGQGLQFLFEYFSETQRNKGNFPGRFSGRQFSNSRSEMNVSTLELGDSALYLCASSRTGEGTEAFFGQGTRLTVV.

This clonotype was seen a handful of times. The chain carries TRBV2 and TRBJ2-1; 13 nucleotides align to TRBD2. The CDR3 covers 18 residues. The ends lost 5 bases at V and 7 bases at J; junction bases unmatched: 14. Germline CDR1 SNHLY, CDR2 FYNNEI. The DNA for the CDR3 is TGTGCCAGCAGTCGCCTAAAGACTAGCGGGGGGCCAGGTAATGAGCAGTTCTTC. It specifies CASSRLKTSGGPGNEQFF.

The chain has TRBV6-2 or TRBV6-3 and TRBJ2-1; TRBD1 or TRBD2 may be the D gene (5 bases each). The J call may be wrong; the DNA end is better matched by TRBJ2-7. The CDR3 consists of 15 residues. CDR1 MNHEY and CDR2 SVGEGT come from the germline V gene. In nucleotides, the CDR3 is TGTGCCAGCAGTTACTCGACCGGGAAGGGGAATGAGCAGTACTTC. Residues: CASSYSTGKGNEQYF.

This clonotype was seen only a few times. The chain recombines TRBV5-1 with TRBJ1-2; 8 bases align to TRBD1. CDR3 length: 14 residues. Trimming took 0 bases from V and 4 from J; bases not matched to a gene: 2. CDR1 and CDR2 (germline): SGHRS, YFSETQ. CDR3 amino acids: CASSLEGTGYGYTF. The CDR3 region has the DNA TGCGCCAGCAGCTTGGAAGGGACAGGCTATGGCTACACCTTC.

CDR3 sequence: CASSLAQAAEAFF. CDR3 nucleotide sequence: TGTGCCAGCAGCTTAGCGCAGGCAGCTGAAGCTTTCTTT. The chain links TRBV7-9 to TRBJ1-1; D is unclear. The germline CDR1 and CDR2 sequences are SEHNR and FQNEAQ (reference sequence). The CDR3 has 13 amino acids. Trimming took 0 bases from V and 6 from J, leaving 8 bases between them.